This passage covers 6 T cell receptor beta chains from one sample sequenced in a study of T-cell memory formation after mild COVID-19. Each CDR3 protein is one row after TCRdb ran MiXCR on the 5' RACE reads. Of hundreds of thousands of distinct CDR3 sequences detected, 12% to 15% appear once; the ten largest clones hold about a fifth. Input material: PBMCs or a T cell subset sorted from them (not recorded which). Receptor source: a man aged 18 to 30 who had mild COVID-19 (a few samples of this study predate the infection). Cell type and time point are not known.

V is TRBV7-7 and J is TRBJ2-1; 8 bases fit TRBD1. V was clipped by 4 bases and J by 4 bases; unmatched bases: 6. This CDR3 region has 15 residues. Germline lookup yields CDR1 SSHAT and CDR2 FNYEAQ (reference sequence). The CDR3 DNA is TGTGCCAGCAGCTCCGGGACAGGACTATACAATGAGCAGTTCTTC. It translates to CASSSGTGLYNEQFF.

V and J are TRBV5-1 and TRBJ2-6; 9 bases agree with TRBD1. From germline, CDR1 is SGHRS and CDR2 YFSETQ. After removal of 6 bases from V and 0 bases from J, the junction contained 7 bases not matched to a gene. The CDR3 runs to 17 residues. The CDR3 DNA is TGCGCCAGCACCCCGGGACAGGGTAGCTCTGGGGCCAACGTCCTGACTTTC. Its protein product is CASTPGQGSSGANVLTF.

J is TRBJ1-2 and V is TRBV2, with no clear D. The V end was cut by 7 bases, the J end by 4 bases, with 13 bases between. CDR1 and CDR2 (germline): SNHLY, FYNNEI. The CDR3 length is 13 residues. Here the CDR3 DNA reads TGTGCCAGCACTACGGGGTACCCCTATGGCTACACCTTC. This translates into CASTTGYPYGYTF.

The chain couples TRBV7-2 to TRBJ2-2; D possibly uses TRBD1 or TRBD2 (6 bases each). CDR3 length: 17 residues. Between the trimmed V and J ends, which lost 5 bases and 7 bases, there was a span of 23 bases. Germline V CDR1 and CDR2: SGHTA, FQGNSA. The CDR3: CASSGQGLGGLGGELFF. In DNA, the CDR3 is TGTGCCAGCAGCGGGCAAGGCCTGGGGGGCCTGGGCGGGGAGCTGTTTTTT.

This clonotype has ten or more counts. V is TRBV5-1 and J is TRBJ2-7, with D possibly matching TRBD2 (5 bases). Looked up from germline, CDR1 is SGHRS and CDR2 is YFSETQ. V was pared by 4 bases and J by 7 bases, with 15 bases between. The CDR3 runs 13 residues. The CDR3 sequence is CASSPDWFLEQYV. The CDR3 DNA is TGCGCCAGCAGCCCGGACTGGTTCTTGGAGCAGTACGTC.

This clonotype was seen at least ten times. The chain has TRBV7-6 and TRBJ2-5; 7 bases are a match to TRBD2. CDR1 SGHVS and CDR2 FNYEAQ come from the germline V gene. There are 15 residues in the CDR3. V was clipped by 3 bases and J by 2 bases; unmatched bases: 6. CDR3 coding DNA: TGTGCCAGCAGCTTTTCATGGGGGGGGCAAGAGACCCAGTACTTC. Its protein product is CASSFSWGGQETQYF.